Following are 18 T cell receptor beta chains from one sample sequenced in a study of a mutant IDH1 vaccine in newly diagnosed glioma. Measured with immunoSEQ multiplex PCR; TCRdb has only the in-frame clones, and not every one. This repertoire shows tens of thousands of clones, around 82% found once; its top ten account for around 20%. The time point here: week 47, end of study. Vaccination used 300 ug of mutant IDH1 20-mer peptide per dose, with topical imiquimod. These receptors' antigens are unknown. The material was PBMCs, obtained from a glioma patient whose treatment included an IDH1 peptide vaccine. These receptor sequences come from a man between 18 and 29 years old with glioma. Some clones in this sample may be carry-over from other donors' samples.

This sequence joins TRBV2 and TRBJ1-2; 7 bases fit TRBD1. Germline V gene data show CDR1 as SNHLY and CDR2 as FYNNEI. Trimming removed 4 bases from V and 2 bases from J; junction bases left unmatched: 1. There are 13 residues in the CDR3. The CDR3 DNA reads TGTGCCAGCAGTGGACAGGGAAACTATGGCTACACCTTC. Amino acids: CASSGQGNYGYTF.

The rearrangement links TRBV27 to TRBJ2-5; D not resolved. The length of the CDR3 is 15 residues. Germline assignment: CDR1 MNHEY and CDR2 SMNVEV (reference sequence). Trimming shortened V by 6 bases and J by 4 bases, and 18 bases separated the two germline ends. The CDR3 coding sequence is TGTGCCAGCAGGGACCTCGGCAATTTACGAGAGACCCAGTACTTC. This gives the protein CASRDLGNLRETQYF.

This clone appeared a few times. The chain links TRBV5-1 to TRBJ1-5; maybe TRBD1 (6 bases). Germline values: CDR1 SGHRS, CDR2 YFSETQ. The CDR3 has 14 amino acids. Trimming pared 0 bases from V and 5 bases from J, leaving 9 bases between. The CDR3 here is CASSLGTAYQPQHF. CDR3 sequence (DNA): TGCGCCAGCAGCTTGGGGACAGCCTATCAGCCCCAGCATTTT. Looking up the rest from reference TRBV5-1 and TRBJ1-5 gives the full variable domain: KAGVTQTPRYLIKTRGQQVTLSCSPISGHRSVSWYQQTPGQGLQFLFEYFSETQRNKGNFPGRFSGRQFSNSRSEMNVSTLELGDSALYLCASSLGTAYQPQHFGDGTRLSIL.

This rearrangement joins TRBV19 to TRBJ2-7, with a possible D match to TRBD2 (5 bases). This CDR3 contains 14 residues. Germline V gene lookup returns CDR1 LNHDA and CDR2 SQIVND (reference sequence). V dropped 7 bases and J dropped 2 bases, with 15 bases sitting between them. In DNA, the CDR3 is TGTGCCAGTAAAGAGGAACCGGGAACCTACGAGCAGTACTTC. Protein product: CASKEEPGTYEQYF.

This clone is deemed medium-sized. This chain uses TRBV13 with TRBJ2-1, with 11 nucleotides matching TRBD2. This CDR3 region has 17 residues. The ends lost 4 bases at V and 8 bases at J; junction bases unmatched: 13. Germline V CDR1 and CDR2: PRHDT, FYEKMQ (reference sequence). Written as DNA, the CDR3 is TGTGCCAGCAGCTACGGGGTAGCGGGGGGGCCAGTAGATGAGCAGTTCTTC. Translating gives CASSYGVAGGPVDEQFF. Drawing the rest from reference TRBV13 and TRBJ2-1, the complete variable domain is AAGVIQSPRHLIKEKRETATLKCYPIPRHDTVYWYQQGPGQDPQFLISFYEKMQSDKGSIPDRFSAQQFSDYHSELNMSSLELGDSALYFCASSYGVAGGPVDEQFFGPGTRLTVL.

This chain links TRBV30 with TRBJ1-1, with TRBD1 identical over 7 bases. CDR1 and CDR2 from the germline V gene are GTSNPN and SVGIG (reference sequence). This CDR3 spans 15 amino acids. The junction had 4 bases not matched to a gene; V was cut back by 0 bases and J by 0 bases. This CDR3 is CAWSVRDSLNTEAFF. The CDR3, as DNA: TGTGCCTGGAGTGTACGGGACAGTCTGAACACTGAAGCTTTCTTT.

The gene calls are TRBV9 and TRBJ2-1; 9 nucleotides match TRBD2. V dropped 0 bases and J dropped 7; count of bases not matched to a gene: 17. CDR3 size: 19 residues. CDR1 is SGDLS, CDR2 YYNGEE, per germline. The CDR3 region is CASSVAHFPSAGGGNEQFF. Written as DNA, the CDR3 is TGTGCCAGCAGCGTAGCTCATTTCCCCTCAGCGGGAGGCGGTAATGAGCAGTTCTTC.

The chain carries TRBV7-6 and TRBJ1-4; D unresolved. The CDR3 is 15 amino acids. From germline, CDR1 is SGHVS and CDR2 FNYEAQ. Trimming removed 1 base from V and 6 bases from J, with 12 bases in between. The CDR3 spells CASSLDGTPYEKLFF. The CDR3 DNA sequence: TGTGCCAGCAGCTTAGACGGCACGCCATATGAAAAACTGTTTTTT.

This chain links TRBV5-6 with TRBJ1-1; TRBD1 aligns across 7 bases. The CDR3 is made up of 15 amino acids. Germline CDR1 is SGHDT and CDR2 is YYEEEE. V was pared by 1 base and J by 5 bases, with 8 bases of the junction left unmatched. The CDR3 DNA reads TGTGCCAGCAGCTTGTTCGAGGGGGCGAGGACTGAAGCTTTCTTT. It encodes CASSLFEGARTEAFF.

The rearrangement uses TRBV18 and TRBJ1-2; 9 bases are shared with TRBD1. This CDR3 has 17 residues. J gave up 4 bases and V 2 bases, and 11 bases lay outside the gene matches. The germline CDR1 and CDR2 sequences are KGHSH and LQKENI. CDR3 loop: CASSPTDRTQGAYGYTF. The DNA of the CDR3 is TGTGCCAGCTCACCAACGGACCGCACACAGGGGGCCTATGGCTACACCTTC. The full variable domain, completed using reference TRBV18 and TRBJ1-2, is NAGVMQNPRHLVRRRGQEARLRCSPMKGHSHVYWYRQLPEEGLKFMVYLQKENIIDESGMPKERFSAEFPKEGPSILRIQQVVRGDSAAYFCASSPTDRTQGAYGYTFGSGTRLTVV.

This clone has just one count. CDR3 nucleotide sequence: TGTGCCATCGCAGGGGGGTCGCGATGGACCGGGGAGCTGTTTTTT. Encoded protein: CAIAGGSRWTGELFF. This chain links TRBV10-3 with TRBJ2-2, with D possibly matching TRBD1 (7 bases). V was pared by 8 bases and J by 5 bases, with 18 bases between. Germline CDR1 and CDR2: ENHRY and SYGVKD. This CDR3 is 15 amino acids long.

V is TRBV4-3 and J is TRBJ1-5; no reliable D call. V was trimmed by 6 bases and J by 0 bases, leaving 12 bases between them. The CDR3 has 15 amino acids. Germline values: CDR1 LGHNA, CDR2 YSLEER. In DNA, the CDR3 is TGCGCCAGCAGTCTCACGAGGGATAGCAATCAGCCCCAGCATTTT. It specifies CASSLTRDSNQPQHF.

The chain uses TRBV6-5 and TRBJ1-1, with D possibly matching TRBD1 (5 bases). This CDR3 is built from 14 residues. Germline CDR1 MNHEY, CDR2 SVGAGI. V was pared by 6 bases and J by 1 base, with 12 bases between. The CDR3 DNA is TGTGCCAGCAGCTACAGGTCGGGGAACACTGAAGCTTTCTTT. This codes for CASSYRSGNTEAFF.

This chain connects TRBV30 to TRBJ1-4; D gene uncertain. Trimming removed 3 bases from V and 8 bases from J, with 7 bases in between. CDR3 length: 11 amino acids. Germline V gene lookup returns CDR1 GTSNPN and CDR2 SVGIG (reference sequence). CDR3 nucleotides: TGTGCCTGGAGCATAAGGGAAAAACTGTTTTTT. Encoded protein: CAWSIREKLFF.

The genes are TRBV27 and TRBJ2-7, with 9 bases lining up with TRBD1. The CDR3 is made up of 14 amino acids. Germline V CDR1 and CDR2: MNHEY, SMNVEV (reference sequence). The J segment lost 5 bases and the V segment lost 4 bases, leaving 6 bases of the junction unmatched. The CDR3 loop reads CASSSLTGGNEQYF. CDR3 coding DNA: TGTGCCAGCAGTTCCCTGACAGGGGGAAACGAGCAGTACTTC.

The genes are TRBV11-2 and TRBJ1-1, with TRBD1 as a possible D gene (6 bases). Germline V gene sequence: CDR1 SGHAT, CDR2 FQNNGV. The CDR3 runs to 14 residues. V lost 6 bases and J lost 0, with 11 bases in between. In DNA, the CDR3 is TGTGCCAGCAGTGTTGGACAGTTGAACACTGAAGCTTTCTTT. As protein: CASSVGQLNTEAFF.

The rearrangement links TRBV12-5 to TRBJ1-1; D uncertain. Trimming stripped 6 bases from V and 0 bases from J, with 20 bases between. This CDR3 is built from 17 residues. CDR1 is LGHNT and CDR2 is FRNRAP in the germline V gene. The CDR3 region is CASGSRPGVRVNTEAFF. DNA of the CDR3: TGTGCTAGTGGCTCGCGACCCGGGGTCCGGGTGAACACTGAAGCTTTCTTT.

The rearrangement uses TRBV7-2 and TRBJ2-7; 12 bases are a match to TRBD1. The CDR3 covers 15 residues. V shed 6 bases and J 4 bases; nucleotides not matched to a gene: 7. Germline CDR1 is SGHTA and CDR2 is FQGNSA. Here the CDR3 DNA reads TGTGCCAGCAGACGACCGGGACAGGGGGCATACGAGCAGTACTTC. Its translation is CASRRPGQGAYEQYF.